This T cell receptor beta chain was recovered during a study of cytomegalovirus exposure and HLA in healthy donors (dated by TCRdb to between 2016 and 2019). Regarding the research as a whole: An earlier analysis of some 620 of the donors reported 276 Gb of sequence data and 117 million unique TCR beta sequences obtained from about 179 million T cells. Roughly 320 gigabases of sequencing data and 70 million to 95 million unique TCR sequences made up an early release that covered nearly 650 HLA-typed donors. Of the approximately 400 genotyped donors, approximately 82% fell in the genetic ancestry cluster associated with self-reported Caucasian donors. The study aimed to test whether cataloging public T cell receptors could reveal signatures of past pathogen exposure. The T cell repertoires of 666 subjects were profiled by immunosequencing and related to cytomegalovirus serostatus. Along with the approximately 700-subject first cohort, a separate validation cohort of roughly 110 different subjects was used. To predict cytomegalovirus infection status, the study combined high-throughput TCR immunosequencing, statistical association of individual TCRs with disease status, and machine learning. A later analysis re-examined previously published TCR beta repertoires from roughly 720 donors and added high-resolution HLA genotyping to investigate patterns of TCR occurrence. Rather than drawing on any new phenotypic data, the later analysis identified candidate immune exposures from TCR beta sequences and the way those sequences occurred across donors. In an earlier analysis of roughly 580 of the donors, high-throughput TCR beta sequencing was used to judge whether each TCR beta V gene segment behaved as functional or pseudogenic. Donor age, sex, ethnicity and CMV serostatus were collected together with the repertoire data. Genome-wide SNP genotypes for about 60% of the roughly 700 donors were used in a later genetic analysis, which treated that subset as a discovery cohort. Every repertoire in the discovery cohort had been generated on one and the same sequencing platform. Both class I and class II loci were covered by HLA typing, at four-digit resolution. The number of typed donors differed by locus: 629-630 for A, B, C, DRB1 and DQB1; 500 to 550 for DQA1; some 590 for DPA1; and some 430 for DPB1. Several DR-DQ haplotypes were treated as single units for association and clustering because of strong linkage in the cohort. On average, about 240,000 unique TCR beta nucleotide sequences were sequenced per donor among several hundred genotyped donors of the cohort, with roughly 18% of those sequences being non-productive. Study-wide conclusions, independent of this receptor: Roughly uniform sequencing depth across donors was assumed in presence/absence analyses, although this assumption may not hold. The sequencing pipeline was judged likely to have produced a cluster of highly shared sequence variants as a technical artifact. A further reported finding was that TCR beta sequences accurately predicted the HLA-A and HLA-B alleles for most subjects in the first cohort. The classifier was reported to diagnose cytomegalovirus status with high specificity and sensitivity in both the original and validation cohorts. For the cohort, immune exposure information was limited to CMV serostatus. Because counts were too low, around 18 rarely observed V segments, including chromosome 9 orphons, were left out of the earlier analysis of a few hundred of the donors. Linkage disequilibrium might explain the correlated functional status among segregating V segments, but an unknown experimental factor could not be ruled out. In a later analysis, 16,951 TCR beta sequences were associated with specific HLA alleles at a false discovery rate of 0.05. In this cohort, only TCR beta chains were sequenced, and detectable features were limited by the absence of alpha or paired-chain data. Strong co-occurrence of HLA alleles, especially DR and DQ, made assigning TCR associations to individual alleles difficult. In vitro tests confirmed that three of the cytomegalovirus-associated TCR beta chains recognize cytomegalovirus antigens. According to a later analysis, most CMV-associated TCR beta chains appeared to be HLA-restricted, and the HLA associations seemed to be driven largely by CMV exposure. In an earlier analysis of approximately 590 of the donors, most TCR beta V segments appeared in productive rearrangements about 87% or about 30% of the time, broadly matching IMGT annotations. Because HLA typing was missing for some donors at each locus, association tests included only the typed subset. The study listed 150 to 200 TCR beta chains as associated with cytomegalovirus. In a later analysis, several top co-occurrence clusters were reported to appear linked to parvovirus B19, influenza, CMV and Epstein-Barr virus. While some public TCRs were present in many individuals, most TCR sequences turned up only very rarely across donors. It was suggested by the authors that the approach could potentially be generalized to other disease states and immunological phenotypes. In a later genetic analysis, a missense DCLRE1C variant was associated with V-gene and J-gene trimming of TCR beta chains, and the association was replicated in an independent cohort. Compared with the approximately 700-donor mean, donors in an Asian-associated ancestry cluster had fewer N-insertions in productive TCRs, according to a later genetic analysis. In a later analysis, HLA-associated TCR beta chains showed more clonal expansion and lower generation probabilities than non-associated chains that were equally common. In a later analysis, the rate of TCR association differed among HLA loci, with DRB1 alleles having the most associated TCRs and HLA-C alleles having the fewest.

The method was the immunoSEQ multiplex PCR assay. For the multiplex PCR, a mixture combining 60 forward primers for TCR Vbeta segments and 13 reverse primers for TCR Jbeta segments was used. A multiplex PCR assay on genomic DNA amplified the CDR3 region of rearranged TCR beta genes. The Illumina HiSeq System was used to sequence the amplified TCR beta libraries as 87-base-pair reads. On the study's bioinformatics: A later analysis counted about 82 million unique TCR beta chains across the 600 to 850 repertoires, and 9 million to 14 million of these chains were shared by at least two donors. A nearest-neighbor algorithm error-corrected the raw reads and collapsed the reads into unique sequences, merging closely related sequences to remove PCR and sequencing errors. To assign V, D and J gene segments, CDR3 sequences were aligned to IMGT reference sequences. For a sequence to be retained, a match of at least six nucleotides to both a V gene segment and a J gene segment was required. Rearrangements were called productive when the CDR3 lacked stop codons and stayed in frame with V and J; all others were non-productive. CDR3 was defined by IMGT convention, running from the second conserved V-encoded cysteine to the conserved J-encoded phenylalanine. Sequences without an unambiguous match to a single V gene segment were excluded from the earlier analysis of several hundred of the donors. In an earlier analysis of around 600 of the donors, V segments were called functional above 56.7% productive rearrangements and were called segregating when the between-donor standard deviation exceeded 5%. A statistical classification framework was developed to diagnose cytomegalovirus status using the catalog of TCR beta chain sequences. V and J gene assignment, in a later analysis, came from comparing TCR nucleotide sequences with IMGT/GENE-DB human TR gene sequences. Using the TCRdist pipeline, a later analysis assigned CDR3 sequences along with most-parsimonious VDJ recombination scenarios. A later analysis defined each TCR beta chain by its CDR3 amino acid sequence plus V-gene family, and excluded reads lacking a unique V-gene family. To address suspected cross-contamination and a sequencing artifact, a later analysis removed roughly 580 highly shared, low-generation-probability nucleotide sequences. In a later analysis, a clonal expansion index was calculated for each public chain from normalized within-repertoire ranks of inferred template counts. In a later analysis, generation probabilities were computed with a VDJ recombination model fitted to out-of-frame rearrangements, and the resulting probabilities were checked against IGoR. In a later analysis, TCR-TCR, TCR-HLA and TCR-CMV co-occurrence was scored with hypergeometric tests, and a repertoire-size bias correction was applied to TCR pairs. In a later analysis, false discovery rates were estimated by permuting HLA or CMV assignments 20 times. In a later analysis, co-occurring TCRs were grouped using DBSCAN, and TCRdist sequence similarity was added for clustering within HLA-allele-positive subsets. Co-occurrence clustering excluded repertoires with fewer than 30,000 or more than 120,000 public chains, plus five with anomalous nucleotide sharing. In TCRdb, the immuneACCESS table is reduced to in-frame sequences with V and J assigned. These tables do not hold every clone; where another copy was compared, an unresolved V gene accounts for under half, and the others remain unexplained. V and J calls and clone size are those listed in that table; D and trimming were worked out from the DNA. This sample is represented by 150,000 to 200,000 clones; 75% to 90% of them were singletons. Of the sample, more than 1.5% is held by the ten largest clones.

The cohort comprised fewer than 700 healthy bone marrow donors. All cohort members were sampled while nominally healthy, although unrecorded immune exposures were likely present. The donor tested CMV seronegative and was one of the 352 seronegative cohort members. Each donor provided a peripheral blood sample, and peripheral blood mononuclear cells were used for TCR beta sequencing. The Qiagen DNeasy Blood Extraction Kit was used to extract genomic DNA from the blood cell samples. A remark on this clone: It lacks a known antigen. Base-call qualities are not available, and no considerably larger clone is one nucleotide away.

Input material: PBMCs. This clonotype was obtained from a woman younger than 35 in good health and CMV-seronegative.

The bases read TGTGCCAGCAGGAACAGCGGGGGGACCTCCGGGCAGTACTTC. This sequence encodes CASRNSGGTSGQYF. The chain is encoded by TRBV2 joined to TRBJ2-5, with 9 bases in between that match TRBD2. The CDR3 numbers 14 residues from cysteine through phenylalanine. This entry keeps only the CDR3 DNA: 42 bases, framed from base 1. The germline V gene yields SNHLY for CDR1 and FYNNEI for CDR2. V is trimmed back by 6 bases and J by 11 bases, and the junction contains 13 bases that no gene match accounts for.